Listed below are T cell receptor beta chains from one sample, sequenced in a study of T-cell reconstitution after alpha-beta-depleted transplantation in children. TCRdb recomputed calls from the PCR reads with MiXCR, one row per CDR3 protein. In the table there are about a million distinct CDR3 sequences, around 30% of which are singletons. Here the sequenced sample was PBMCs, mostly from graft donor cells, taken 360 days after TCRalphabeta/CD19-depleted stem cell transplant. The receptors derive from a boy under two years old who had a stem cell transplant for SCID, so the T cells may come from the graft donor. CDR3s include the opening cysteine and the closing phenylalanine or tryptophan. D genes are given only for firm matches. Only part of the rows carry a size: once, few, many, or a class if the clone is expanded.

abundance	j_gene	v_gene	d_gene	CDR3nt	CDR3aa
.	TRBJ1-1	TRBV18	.	TGTGCCAGCTCCTCCCAGGGCCCAAGGAACCGGGCTGAAGCTTTCTTT	CASSSQGPRNRAEAFF
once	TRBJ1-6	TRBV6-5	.	TGTGCCAGCAGTTACGGGAAGTCCCCTATCTCACCCCTCCACTTT	CASSYGKSPISPLHF
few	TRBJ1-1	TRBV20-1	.	TGCAGTGCTCGGACAGCCTACACTGAAGCTTTCTTT	CSARTAYTEAFF
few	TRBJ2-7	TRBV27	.	TGTGCCGTCCCGACCGAGGTTTCTAAGTTTGTCTCCTACGAGCAGTACTTC	CAVPTEVSKFVSYEQYF
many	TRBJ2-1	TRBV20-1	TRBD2	TGCAGTGCTAGGGCCCACGGGGGGGCCTACAATGAGCAGTTCTTC	CSARAHGGAYNEQFF
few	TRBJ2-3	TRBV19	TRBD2	TGTGCCAGTAGTGGGGGAGGCGGGGGGGTTACAGATACGCAGTATTTT	CASSGGGGGVTDTQYF
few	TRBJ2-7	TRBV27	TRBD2	TGTGCCAGCACCTCCCCTAGCGGGGCGACCTACGAGCAGTACTTC	CASTSPSGATYEQYF
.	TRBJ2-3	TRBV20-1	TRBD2	TGCAGTGCTAGGAAGACTAGCGGGGGGGCCTTCGGGACAGATACGCAGTATTTT	CSARKTSGGAFGTDTQYF
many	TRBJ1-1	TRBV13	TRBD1	TGTGCCAGCAGCGACAGGGGGGGGACTGAAGCTTTCTTT	CASSDRGGTEAFF
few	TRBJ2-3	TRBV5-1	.	TGCGCCAGCAGCTTGTGGGACCTAAAGGGTCAGCAGTATTTT	CASSLWDLKGQQYF
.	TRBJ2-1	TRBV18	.	TGTGCCAGCTCACCGACGTCGGAGCAGTTCTTC	CASSPTSEQFF
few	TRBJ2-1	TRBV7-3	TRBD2	TGTGCCAGCAGCTTAACCGGGGGGGCCAACGATGAGCAGTTCTTC	CASSLTGGANDEQFF
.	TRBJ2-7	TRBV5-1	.	TGCGCCAGCAGCCTCTCTGCCCGTCGAGGGGGTGAGCAGTACTTC	CASSLSARRGGEQYF
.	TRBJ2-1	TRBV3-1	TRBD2	TGTGCCAGCAGCACAGAAGTAGGACTAGCGGGCGACAATGAGCAGTTCTTC	CASSTEVGLAGDNEQFF
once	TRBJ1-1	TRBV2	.	TGTGCCAGCCCGACCATGAACACTGAAGCTTTCTTT	CASPTMNTEAFF
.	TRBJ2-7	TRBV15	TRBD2	TGTGCCACCAGCAGAGATTTACTAGCGGGGGGAGAGCAGTACTTC	CATSRDLLAGGEQYF
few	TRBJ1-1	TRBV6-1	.	TGTGCCAGCAGTGCAAGGACAGTCCGAAACACTGAAGCTTTCTTT	CASSARTVRNTEAFF
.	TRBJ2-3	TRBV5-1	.	TGCGCCAGCGCGATCGAAACAGATACGCAGTATTTT	CASAIETDTQYF
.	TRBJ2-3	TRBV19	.	TGTGCCAGTAGTTGGAACGACCGTAGCACAGATACGCAGTATTTT	CASSWNDRSTDTQYF
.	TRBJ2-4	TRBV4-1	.	TGCGCCAGCAGCCAAGGGTCTAGTTGGAGGGGGGCCAAAAACATTCAGTACTTC	CASSQGSSWRGAKNIQYF
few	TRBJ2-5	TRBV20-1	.	TGCAGTGCTTGGGACACAGCGGGGGAGACCCAGTACTTC	CSAWDTAGETQYF
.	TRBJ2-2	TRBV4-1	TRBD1	TGCGCCAGCAGCCAGAGCACAGGGGACCAGAACACCGGGGAGCTGTTTTTT	CASSQSTGDQNTGELFF
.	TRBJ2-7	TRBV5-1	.	TGCGCCAGCAGCTTGGCTAAGGGTTGGTCCTACGAGCAGTACTTC	CASSLAKGWSYEQYF
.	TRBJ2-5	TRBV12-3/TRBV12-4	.	TGTGCCAGCAGTCGGACAGTCTTCCGGGAGACCCAGTACTTC	CASSRTVFRETQYF
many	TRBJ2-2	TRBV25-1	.	TGTGCCAGCAGTGAACGATTTACGGGACCGAACACCGGGGAGCTGTTTTTT	CASSERFTGPNTGELFF
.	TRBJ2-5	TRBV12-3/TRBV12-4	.	TGTGCCAGTTCAACAGTGTACCAAGAGACCCAGTACTTC	CASSTVYQETQYF
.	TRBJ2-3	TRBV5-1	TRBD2	TGCGCCAGCAGCCGGGGACTAGCGGGGGGTACGCGTCGGAGCACAGATACGCAGTATTTT	CASSRGLAGGTRRSTDTQYF
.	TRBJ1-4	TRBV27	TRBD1	TGTGCCAGCAGTTCCTGGACAGGGATTGGTGAAAAACTGTTTTTT	CASSSWTGIGEKLFF
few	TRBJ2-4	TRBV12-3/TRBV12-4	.	TGTGCCAGCAGTTTCCCTCGGGCTAGAGGGCACAAAAACATTCAGTACTTC	CASSFPRARGHKNIQYF
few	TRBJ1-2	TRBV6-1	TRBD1	TGTGCCAGCAGTGCAACAGGGGGCGACGACTATGGCTACACCTTC	CASSATGGDDYGYTF